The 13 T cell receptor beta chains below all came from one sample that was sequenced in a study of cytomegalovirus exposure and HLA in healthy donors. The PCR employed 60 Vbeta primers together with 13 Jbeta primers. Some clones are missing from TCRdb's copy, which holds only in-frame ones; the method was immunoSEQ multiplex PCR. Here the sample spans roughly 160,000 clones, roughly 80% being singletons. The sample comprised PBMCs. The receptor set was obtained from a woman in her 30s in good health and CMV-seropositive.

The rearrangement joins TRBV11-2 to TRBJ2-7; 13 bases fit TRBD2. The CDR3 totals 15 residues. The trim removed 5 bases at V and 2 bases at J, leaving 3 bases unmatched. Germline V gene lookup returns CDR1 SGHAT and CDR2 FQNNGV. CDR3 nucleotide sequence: TGTGCCAGCAGCCCCACTAGCGGGGGGGCCTACGAGCAGTACTTC. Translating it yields CASSPTSGGAYEQYF.

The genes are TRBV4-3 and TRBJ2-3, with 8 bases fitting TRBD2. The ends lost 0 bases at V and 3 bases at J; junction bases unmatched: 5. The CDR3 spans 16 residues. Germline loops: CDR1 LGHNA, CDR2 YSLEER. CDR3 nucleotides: TGCGCCAGCAGCCAAGAGTTCCAGCGGGGGACAGATACGCAGTATTTT. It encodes CASSQEFQRGTDTQYF.

The CDR3 loop reads CASSWDRGRPNEKLFF. CDR3 DNA: TGTGCCAGCAGTTGGGACAGGGGGCGGCCTAATGAAAAACTGTTTTTT. The gene calls are TRBV6-6 and TRBJ1-4; the match to TRBD1 covers 12 bases. V lost 4 bases, J lost 3 bases, and 3 bases stayed unmatched. Germline-derived CDR1 and CDR2 are MNHNY and SVGAGI (reference sequence). This CDR3 has 16 residues.

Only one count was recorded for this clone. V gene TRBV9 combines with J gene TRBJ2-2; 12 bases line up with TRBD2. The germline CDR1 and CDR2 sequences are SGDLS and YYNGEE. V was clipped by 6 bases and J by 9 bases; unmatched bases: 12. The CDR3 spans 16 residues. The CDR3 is CASKDGASGGARELFF. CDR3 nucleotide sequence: TGTGCCAGCAAGGATGGGGCTAGCGGGGGGGCCCGGGAGCTGTTTTTT.

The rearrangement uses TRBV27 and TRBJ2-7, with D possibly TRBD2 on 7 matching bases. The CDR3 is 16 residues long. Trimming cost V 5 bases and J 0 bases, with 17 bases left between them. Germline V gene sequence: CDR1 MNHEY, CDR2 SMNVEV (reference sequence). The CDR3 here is CASSPLTGGHSYEQYF. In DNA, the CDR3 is TGTGCCAGCAGTCCTTTAACCGGGGGGCACTCCTACGAGCAGTACTTC.

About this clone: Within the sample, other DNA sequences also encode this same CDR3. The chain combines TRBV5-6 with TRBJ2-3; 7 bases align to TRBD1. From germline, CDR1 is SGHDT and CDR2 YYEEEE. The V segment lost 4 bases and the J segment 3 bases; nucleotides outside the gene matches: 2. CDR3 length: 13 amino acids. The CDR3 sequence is CASSDRVTDTQYF. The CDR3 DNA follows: TGTGCCAGCAGCGACAGGGTAACAGATACGCAGTATTTT. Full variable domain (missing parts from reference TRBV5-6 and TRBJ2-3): DAGVTQSPTHLIKTRGQQVTLRCSPKSGHDTVSWYQQALGQGPQFIFQYYEEEERQRGNFPDRFSGHQFPNYSSELNVNALLLGDSALYLCASSDRVTDTQYFGPGTRLTVL.

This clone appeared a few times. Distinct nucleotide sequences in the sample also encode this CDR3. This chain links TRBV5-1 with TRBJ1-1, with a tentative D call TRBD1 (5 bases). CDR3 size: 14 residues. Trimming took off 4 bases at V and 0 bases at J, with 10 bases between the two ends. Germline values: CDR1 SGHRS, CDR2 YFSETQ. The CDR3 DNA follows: TGCGCCAGCAGCCCGACAGCCATGAACACTGAAGCTTTCTTT. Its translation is CASSPTAMNTEAFF.

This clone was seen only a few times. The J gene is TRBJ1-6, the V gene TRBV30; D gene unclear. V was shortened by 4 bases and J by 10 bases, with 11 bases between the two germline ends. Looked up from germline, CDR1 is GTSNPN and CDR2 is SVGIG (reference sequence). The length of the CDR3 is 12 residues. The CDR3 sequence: CAWNVLSSPLHF. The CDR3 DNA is TGTGCCTGGAATGTTTTAAGCTCACCCCTCCACTTT.

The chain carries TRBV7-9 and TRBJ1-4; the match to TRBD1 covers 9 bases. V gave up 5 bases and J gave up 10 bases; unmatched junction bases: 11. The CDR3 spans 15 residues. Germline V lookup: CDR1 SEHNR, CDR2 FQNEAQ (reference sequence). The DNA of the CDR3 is TGTGCCAGCAGCGAAAACAGGGGGCGGACGGGAAAACTGTTTTTT. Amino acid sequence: CASSENRGRTGKLFF.

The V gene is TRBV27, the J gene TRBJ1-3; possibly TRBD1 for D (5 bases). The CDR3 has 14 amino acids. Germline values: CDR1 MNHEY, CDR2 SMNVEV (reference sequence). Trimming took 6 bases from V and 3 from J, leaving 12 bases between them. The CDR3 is CASREGVYGNTIYF. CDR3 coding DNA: TGTGCCAGCAGGGAAGGGGTATATGGAAACACCATATATTTT.

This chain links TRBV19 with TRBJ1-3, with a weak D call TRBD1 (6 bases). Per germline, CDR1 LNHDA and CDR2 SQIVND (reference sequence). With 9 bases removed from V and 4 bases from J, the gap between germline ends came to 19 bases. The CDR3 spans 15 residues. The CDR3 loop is CASNPRDIWGNTIYF. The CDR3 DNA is TGTGCCAGCAACCCCCGGGACATCTGGGGAAACACCATATATTTT.

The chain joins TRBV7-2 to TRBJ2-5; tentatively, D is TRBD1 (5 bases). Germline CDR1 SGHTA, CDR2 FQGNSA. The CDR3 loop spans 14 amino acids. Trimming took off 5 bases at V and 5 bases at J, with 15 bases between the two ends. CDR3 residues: CASSPQVAAETQYF. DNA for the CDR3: TGTGCCAGCAGCCCACAGGTCGCGGCGGAGACCCAGTACTTC.

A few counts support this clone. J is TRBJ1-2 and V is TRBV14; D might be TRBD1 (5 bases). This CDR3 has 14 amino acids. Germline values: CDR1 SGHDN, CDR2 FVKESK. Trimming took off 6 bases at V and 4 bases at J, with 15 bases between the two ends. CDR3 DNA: TGTGCCAGCAGACCGACCGACAGATTCTATGGCTACACCTTC. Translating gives CASRPTDRFYGYTF.